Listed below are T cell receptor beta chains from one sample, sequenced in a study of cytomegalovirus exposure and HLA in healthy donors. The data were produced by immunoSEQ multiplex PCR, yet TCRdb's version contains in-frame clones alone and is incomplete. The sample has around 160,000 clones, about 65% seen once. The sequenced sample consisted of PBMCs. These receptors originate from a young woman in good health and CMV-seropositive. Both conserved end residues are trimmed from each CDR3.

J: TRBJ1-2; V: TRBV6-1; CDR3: ASSEGGGPNYGYT
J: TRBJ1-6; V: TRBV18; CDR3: ASSPGQHNSPLH
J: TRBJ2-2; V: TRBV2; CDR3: ASTSGPVGTGELF
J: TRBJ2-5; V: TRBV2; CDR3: ASINWGLAGESQY
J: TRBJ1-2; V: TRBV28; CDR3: APRRERTKGDYGYT
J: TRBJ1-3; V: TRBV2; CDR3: ASSAQGTSGNTIY
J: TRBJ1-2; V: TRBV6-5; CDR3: ASSYSTDIYGYT
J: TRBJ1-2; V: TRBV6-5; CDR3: ASSYGKGRTT
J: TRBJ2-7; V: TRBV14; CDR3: ASSQGLGDYEQY
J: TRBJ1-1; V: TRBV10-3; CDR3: AISEPRTGKTEAF
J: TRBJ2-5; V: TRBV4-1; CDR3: ASSSTGQETQY
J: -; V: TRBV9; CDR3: ASSLTPSYEQY
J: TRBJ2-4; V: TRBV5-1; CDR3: ASSGGTAGQNIQY
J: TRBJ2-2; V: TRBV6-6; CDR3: ASSYSRTSGELF
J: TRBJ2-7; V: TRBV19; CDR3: ASSMGQGGVYEQY
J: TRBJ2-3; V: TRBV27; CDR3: ASSHYAGTDTQY